The rows below give T cell receptor beta chains drawn from one sample of a study of CD8 T cells in Susac syndrome. From the immunoSEQ multiplex PCR reads, TCRdb called clonotypes with MiXCR, one entry per CDR3 protein. The sample holds over 150,000 distinct CDR3 sequences; around 93% are singletons and the top ten take around 0.09%. Sequenced: CD4+ T cells from PBMCs. The receptors stem from a human donor with multiple sclerosis. Both conserved end residues are part of each CDR3. The D gene is left open where the match is weak. Rows may omit the clone size; those that give it use once, few, many or a size class.

j_call	clone_size	v_call	d_call	cdr3_aa
TRBJ2-3	.	TRBV9	.	CASSVAPGGTDTQYF
TRBJ2-1	.	TRBV6-5	TRBD2	CASSIAGGWGNEQFF
TRBJ1-2	.	TRBV12-3/TRBV12-4	.	CASSSEGGNYGYTF
TRBJ2-2	.	TRBV9	TRBD2	CASSPSRAGETGELFF
TRBJ2-3	.	TRBV7-3	.	CASSPGTSTDTQYF
TRBJ1-1	.	TRBV12-3/TRBV12-4	.	CASSSRTRVAEAFF
TRBJ1-1	.	TRBV5-1	.	CASSRWGSLNTEAFF
TRBJ1-1	.	TRBV6-6	TRBD1	CASDGTANTEAFF
TRBJ2-3	.	TRBV7-7	TRBD2	CASSPGGYDTQYF
TRBJ1-1	few	TRBV11-1	.	CASSLDSNTEAFF
TRBJ2-3	.	TRBV27	TRBD1	CASSDTGGTDTQYF
TRBJ2-5	once	TRBV29-1	.	CSVDAMGETQYF
TRBJ1-2	.	TRBV3-1	.	CASSQSKANYGYTF
TRBJ2-2	.	TRBV12-3/TRBV12-4	.	CASSVLRGELFF
TRBJ1-2	.	TRBV20-1	.	CSARYRTINYGYTF
TRBJ2-5	.	TRBV29-1	TRBD2	CSVVDGTSGGETQYF
TRBJ2-7	.	TRBV27	TRBD1	CASQGETSYEQYF